This TCR beta chain was observed in a study of technical replicates of blood from a few donors. Germline loops: CDR1 MDHEN, CDR2 SYDVKM. The CDR3 extends over 16 amino acids. Trimming at V came to 4 bases and at J to 6 bases, leaving 14 bases not matched to a gene. Some clones are missing from TCRdb's copy, which holds only in-frame ones; the method was immunoSEQ multiplex PCR. The data hold roughly 80,000 clones, with 75% to 90% observed a single time. In this sample, this clone turned up once. The V and J genes are TRBV28 and TRBJ1-2; 7 bases match TRBD1. This sequence was found in a human donor in good health. Sequenced sample: T cells isolated from PBMCs. The CDR3 loop is CASSSGSGQPLNGYTF. DNA of the CDR3: TGTGCCAGCAGTTCCGGATCGGGACAGCCTCTAAATGGCTACACCTTC.